What follows is one T cell receptor (beta chain) and its context. The data were taken from a study of blood T cell repertoires in COVID-19. Trimming stripped 8 bases from V and 4 bases from J, with 17 bases between. CDR1 is SGHAT, CDR2 FQNNGV, per germline. This CDR3 region has 14 residues. Assay used: immunoSEQ multiplex PCR; TCRdb lists only in-frame clones, some missing. In the table there are a few hundred thousand clones, 70% to 90% of which are singletons. The sequence was obtained from a woman in her twenties or thirties who had recovered from COVID-19. The sample taken for sequencing was PBMCs or T cells enriched from blood (not recorded which). This chain links TRBV11-2 with TRBJ1-2, with unresolved D. DNA of the CDR3: TGTGCCAGCCGTAAGAGGCCCGGGAGCTATGGCTACACCTTC. Translated, it gives CASRKRPGSYGYTF.